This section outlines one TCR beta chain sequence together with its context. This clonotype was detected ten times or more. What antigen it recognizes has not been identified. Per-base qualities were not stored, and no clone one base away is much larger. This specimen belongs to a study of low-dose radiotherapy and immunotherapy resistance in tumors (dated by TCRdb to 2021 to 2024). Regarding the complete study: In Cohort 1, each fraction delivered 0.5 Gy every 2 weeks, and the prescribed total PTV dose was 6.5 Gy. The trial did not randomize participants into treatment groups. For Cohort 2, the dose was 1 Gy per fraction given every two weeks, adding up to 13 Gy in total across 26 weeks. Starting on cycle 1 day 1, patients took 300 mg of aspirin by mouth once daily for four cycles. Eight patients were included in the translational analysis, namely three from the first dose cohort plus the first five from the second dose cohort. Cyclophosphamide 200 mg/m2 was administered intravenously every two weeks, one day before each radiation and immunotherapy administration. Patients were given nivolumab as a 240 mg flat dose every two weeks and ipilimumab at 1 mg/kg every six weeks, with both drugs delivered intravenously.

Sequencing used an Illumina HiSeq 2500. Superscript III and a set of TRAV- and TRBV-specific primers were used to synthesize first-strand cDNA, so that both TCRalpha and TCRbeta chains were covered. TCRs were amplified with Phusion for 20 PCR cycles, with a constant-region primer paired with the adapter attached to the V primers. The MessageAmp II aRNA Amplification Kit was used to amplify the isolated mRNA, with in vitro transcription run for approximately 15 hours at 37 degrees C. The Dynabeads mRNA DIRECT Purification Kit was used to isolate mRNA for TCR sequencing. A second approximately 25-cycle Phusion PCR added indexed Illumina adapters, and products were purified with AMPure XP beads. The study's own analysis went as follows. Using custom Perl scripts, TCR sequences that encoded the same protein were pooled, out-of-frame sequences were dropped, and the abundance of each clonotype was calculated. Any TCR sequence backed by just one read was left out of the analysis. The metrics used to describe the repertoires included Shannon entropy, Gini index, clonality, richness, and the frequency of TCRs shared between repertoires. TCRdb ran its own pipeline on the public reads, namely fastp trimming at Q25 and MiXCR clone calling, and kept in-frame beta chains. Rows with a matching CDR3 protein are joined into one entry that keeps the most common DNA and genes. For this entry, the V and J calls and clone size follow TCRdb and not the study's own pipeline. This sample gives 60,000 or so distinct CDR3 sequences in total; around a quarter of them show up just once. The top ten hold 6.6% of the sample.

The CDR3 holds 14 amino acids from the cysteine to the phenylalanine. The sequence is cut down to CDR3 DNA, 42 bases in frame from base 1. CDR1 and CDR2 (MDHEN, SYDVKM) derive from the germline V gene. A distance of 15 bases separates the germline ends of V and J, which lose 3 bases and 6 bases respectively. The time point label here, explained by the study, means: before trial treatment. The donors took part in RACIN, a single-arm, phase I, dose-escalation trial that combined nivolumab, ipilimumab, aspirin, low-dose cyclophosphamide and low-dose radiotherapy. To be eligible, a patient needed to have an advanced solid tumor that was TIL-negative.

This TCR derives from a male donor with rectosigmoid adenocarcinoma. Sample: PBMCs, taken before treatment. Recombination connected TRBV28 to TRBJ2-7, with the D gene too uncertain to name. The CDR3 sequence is CASSFPENRAEQYF. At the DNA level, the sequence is TGTGCCAGCAGTTTCCCTGAAAATCGGGCCGAGCAGTACTTC.